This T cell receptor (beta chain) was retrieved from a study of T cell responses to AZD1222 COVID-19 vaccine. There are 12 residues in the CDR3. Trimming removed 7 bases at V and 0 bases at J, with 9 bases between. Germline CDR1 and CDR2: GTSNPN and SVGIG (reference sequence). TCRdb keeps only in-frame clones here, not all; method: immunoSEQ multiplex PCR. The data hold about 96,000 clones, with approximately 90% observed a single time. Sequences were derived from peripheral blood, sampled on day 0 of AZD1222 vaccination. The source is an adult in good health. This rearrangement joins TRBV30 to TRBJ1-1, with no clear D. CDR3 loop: CALEHVNTEAFF. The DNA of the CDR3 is TGTGCCTTAGAACATGTGAACACTGAAGCTTTCTTT.